The 30 T cell receptor beta chains below all came from one sample that was sequenced in a study of cytomegalovirus exposure and HLA in healthy donors. The PCR ran on 60 Vbeta and 13 Jbeta primers. Data came from immunoSEQ multiplex PCR; TCRdb stores just in-frame clones and leaves some out. Of about 160,000 clones in the sample, over 75% were seen once. Sequenced input: PBMCs. These receptors all stem from a man aged 40-49 years in good health and CMV-seronegative.

The rearrangement joins TRBV2 to TRBJ2-1, with 12 bases lining up with TRBD2. The J segment lost 9 bases and the V segment lost 5 bases, leaving 5 bases of the junction unmatched. Looked up from germline, CDR1 is SNHLY and CDR2 is FYNNEI. This CDR3 has 14 residues. The CDR3 loop reads CASSLLAGGSEQFF. CDR3 coding DNA: TGTGCCAGCAGTCTACTAGCGGGGGGTAGTGAGCAGTTCTTC.

The chain recombines TRBV18 with TRBJ2-5; a weak D match, TRBD1 (6 bases). V lost 3 bases, J lost 1 base, and 9 bases lay in between. Germline V gene sequence: CDR1 KGHSH, CDR2 LQKENI. The CDR3 has 14 amino acids. CDR3 amino acids: CASSPGQRQETQYF. CDR3 in DNA: TGTGCCAGCTCACCTGGACAGCGCCAAGAGACCCAGTACTTC.

This chain uses TRBV10-3 with TRBJ2-2; D not resolved. This CDR3 contains 12 residues. The V gene's germline CDR1 is ENHRY and CDR2 SYGVKD. Trimming took 5 bases from V and 9 from J, leaving 10 bases between them. Here the CDR3 DNA reads TGTGCCATCAGTACCATCGACTGGGAGCTGTTTTTT. Its translation is CAISTIDWELFF.

The chain has TRBV30 and TRBJ2-4; D ambiguous. Germline V CDR1 and CDR2: GTSNPN, SVGIG (reference sequence). The CDR3 is 12 residues long. The V and J ends lost 0 bases and 16 bases respectively, with 16 bases between them. The CDR3 DNA is TGTGCCTGGAGTGTACAACCTTCTCTGCAATACTTC. Protein: CAWSVQPSLQYF.

The CDR3, as DNA: TGTGCCTGGATTGGTGGGAGATGCGGCTACACCTTC. Translated, it gives CAWIGGRCGYTF. The rearrangement links TRBV30 to TRBJ1-2, with unresolved D. Germline lookup yields CDR1 GTSNPN and CDR2 SVGIG (reference sequence). V lost 4 bases, J lost 8 bases, and 14 bases lay in between. CDR3 size: 12 residues.

The V gene is TRBV30, the J gene TRBJ2-2; D unclear. This CDR3 is 13 amino acids long. The germline gives CDR1 GTSNPN, CDR2 SVGIG (reference sequence). Trimming took 2 bases from V and 4 from J, leaving 8 bases between them. CDR3 amino acids: CAWSLSRTGELFF. CDR3 bases: TGTGCCTGGAGTCTATCCCGCACCGGGGAGCTGTTTTTT.

The chain is built from TRBV7-2 and TRBJ1-6, with unresolved D. The CDR3 consists of 15 residues. V lost 3 bases, J lost 6 bases, and 12 bases lay in between. Germline loops: CDR1 SGHTA, CDR2 FQGNSA. In DNA form, the CDR3 reads TGTGCCAGCAGCTTGGGAGGGCAGATTAATTCACCCCTCCACTTT. Protein sequence: CASSLGGQINSPLHF.

This clone was counted between two and nine times. The chain joins TRBV2 to TRBJ2-7; D unclear. Germline CDR1 is SNHLY and CDR2 is FYNNEI. CDR3 length equals 13 residues. Trimming stripped 4 bases from V and 3 bases from J, with 10 bases between. This chain's CDR3 is CASSVGRYYEQYF. The CDR3 nucleotides read TGTGCCAGCAGTGTTGGCAGGTACTACGAGCAGTACTTC.

The CDR3 sequence is CSVVTGGTTSYEQYF. The CDR3 nucleotides are TGCAGCGTTGTGACAGGGGGCACCACGTCCTACGAGCAGTACTTC. This chain connects TRBV29-1 to TRBJ2-7, with 10 bases that match TRBD1. CDR1 is SQVTM, CDR2 ANQGSEA, per germline. V gave up 4 bases and J gave up 1 base; unmatched junction bases: 7. This CDR3 is built from 15 residues.

The rearrangement uses TRBV6-5 and TRBJ1-2, with 9 nucleotides matching TRBD1. The germline V gene has CDR1 MNHEY and CDR2 SVGAGI. The CDR3 runs to 14 residues. V trimming: 4 bases; J trimming: 8 bases; junction bases outside the gene matches: 8. The CDR3 sequence is CASSFRGTGQGYTF. The CDR3 DNA is TGTGCCAGCAGTTTCCGGGGGACAGGGCAGGGCTACACCTTC.

This clone showed up just once. This rearrangement joins TRBV19 to TRBJ2-1, with D perhaps TRBD2 (7 bases). Germline lookup yields CDR1 LNHDA and CDR2 SQIVND (reference sequence). The CDR3 has 15 amino acids. Trimming left V 0 bases short and J 3 bases short, with 9 bases between. The CDR3 sequence: CASSIEGGDYNEQFF. DNA of the CDR3: TGTGCCAGTAGTATAGAAGGGGGGGACTACAATGAGCAGTTCTTC.

The V and J genes are TRBV6-1 and TRBJ1-2; unclear D gene. Trimming shortened V by 6 bases and J by 2 bases, and 7 bases separated the two germline ends. Per the germline V gene, CDR1 is MNHNS and CDR2 is SASEGT. CDR3 length: 12 amino acids. The DNA of the CDR3 is TGTGCCAGCAGGGGAGGGAACTATGGCTACACCTTC. Translation gives CASRGGNYGYTF.

The chain has TRBV7-6 and TRBJ2-7; tentatively, D is TRBD2 (5 bases). The CDR3 loop spans 14 amino acids. V gave up 4 bases and J gave up 3 bases, with 13 bases separating them. The germline V gene has CDR1 SGHVS and CDR2 FNYEAQ. Written as DNA, the CDR3 is TGTGCCAGCAGCTCCGGACTCGTGCACTACGAGCAGTACTTC. Translating gives CASSSGLVHYEQYF. Full variable domain (outside the CDR3, taken from reference TRBV7-6 and TRBJ2-7): GAGVSQSPRYKVTKRGQDVALRCDPISGHVSLYWYRQALGQGPEFLTYFNYEAQQDKSGLPNDRFSAERPEGSISTLTIQRTEQRDSAMYRCASSSGLVHYEQYFGPGTRLTVT.

This chain connects TRBV15 to TRBJ2-2; 8 nucleotides agree with TRBD2. The J segment lost 5 bases and the V segment lost 0 bases, leaving 23 bases of the junction unmatched. The CDR3 sequence is 22 residues long. The germline CDR1 and CDR2 sequences are LNHNV and YYDKDF (reference sequence). The CDR3 is CATSRDPPTGWGASGRTGELFF. The CDR3 region has the DNA TGTGCCACCAGCAGAGATCCCCCTACAGGGTGGGGAGCTAGCGGGCGAACCGGGGAGCTGTTTTTT.

This clone was counted a single time. The sample carries other DNA sequences with the same CDR3. The chain has TRBV6-5 and TRBJ2-3, with D unclear. Germline CDR1 reads MNHEY; CDR2 reads SVGAGI. The ends were cut back, 2 bases at V and 2 bases at J, with 14 bases in the middle. The CDR3 is 16 amino acids. CDR3 nucleotide sequence: TGTGCCAGCAGTTACGACGGAGCCAACCCCACAGATACGCAGTATTTT. Protein product: CASSYDGANPTDTQYF.

This clone was picked up one time. The chain has TRBV7-6 and TRBJ1-1; 9 bases line up with TRBD1. Germline V gene lookup returns CDR1 SGHVS and CDR2 FNYEAQ. The junction had 9 bases not matched to a gene; V was cut back by 5 bases and J by 5 bases. This CDR3 spans 15 amino acids. The CDR3 loop is CASSDLTGGETEAFF. In DNA form, the CDR3 reads TGTGCCAGCAGCGACCTGACAGGGGGAGAAACTGAAGCTTTCTTT. The entire variable domain, with the rest obtained from reference TRBV7-6 and TRBJ1-1, is as follows: GAGVSQSPRYKVTKRGQDVALRCDPISGHVSLYWYRQALGQGPEFLTYFNYEAQQDKSGLPNDRFSAERPEGSISTLTIQRTEQRDSAMYRCASSDLTGGETEAFFGQGTRLTVV.

This clone was picked up a small number of times. The gene calls are TRBV6-6 and TRBJ1-4; D perhaps matches TRBD1 (5 bases). This CDR3 is 15 amino acids long. Germline assignment: CDR1 MNHNY and CDR2 SVGAGI (reference sequence). The V end was cut by 5 bases, the J end by 6 bases, with 16 bases between. The CDR3 sequence: CASSSRQRTDEKLFF. DNA of the CDR3: TGTGCCAGCAGTAGCAGACAGCGTACCGATGAAAAACTGTTTTTT.

The V gene is TRBV27, the J gene TRBJ2-1, with unresolved D. V shed 5 bases and J shed 4 bases, with 12 bases lying between them. This CDR3 is built from 14 residues. Germline V CDR1 and CDR2: MNHEY, SMNVEV (reference sequence). DNA of the CDR3: TGTGCCAGCAGTGCCTTTTCAGCGTACAATGAGCAGTTCTTC. Translated, it gives CASSAFSAYNEQFF.

The chain employs TRBV28 and TRBJ1-6; D ambiguous. The length of the CDR3 is 16 residues. Germline V gene lookup returns CDR1 MDHEN and CDR2 SYDVKM. V was trimmed by 6 bases and J by 0 bases, leaving 12 bases between them. The CDR3 here is CASRGPRSSYNSPLHF. The CDR3 nucleotides read TGTGCCAGCAGGGGCCCACGAAGCTCCTATAATTCACCCCTCCACTTT.

This clone was seen only a few times. The V gene is TRBV6-1, the J gene TRBJ1-2; the D is unclear. Per the germline V gene, CDR1 is MNHNS and CDR2 is SASEGT. The CDR3 length is 13 residues. With 2 bases removed from V and 7 bases from J, the gap between germline ends came to 11 bases. CDR3 region: CASSESGKPGYTF. As DNA, the CDR3 is TGTGCCAGCAGTGAATCGGGGAAGCCTGGCTACACCTTC.

The CDR3 sequence is CASSLEAPGLAKNIQYF. DNA for the CDR3: TGCGCCAGCAGCTTGGAAGCCCCAGGTTTGGCCAAAAACATTCAGTACTTC. The chain couples TRBV5-1 to TRBJ2-4; no reliable D call. This CDR3 is built from 17 residues. The germline V and J ends were trimmed by 0 bases and 1 base, with 14 bases remaining between them. Germline V lookup: CDR1 SGHRS, CDR2 YFSETQ.

This chain uses TRBV27 with TRBJ1-1, with TRBD1 matching over 9 bases. The CDR3 is 14 residues long. Germline trimming cut 0 bases from V and 11 bases from J; bases unmatched to any gene: 7. CDR1 and CDR2 from the germline V gene are MNHEY and SMNVEV (reference sequence). Here the CDR3 reads CASSLSVGQGPAFF. DNA for the CDR3: TGTGCCAGCAGTTTATCGGTGGGACAGGGCCCGGCTTTCTTT.

This sequence joins TRBV5-4 and TRBJ1-1; D possibly corresponds to TRBD1 (5 bases). The CDR3 has 14 residues. Looked up from germline, CDR1 is SGHNT and CDR2 is YYREEE (reference sequence). V was shortened by 1 base and J by 0 bases, with 7 bases between the two germline ends. The CDR3 loop is CASSLNRMNTEAFF. CDR3 nucleotide sequence: TGTGCCAGCAGCTTGAACAGGATGAACACTGAAGCTTTCTTT. Full variable domain (missing parts from reference TRBV5-4 and TRBJ1-1): ETGVTQSPTHLIKTRGQQVTLRCSSQSGHNTVSWYQQALGQGPQFIFQYYREEENGRGNFPPRFSGLQFPNYSSELNVNALELDDSALYLCASSLNRMNTEAFFGQGTRLTVV.

This chain connects TRBV5-4 to TRBJ2-1, with 11 bases lining up with TRBD2. Trimming removed 4 bases from V and 12 bases from J; junction bases left unmatched: 9. Germline loops: CDR1 SGHNT, CDR2 YYREEE (reference sequence). This CDR3 has 14 amino acids. CDR3 DNA sequence: TGTGCCAGCAGCGGCCCGTCGCTAGCGGGGGGGCAGTTCTTC. Translating gives CASSGPSLAGGQFF.

As for this clone: A read error may produce the germline difference seen at one junction end. This sequence joins TRBV7-9 and TRBJ1-2, with 7 positions matching TRBD1. Germline CDR1 SEHNR, CDR2 FQNEAQ (reference sequence). The CDR3 runs to 17 residues. CDR3 region: CSSSPKRDRSDVYGYTF. CDR3 bases: TGTTCCAGCAGCCCAAAGAGGGACAGATCAGACGTTTATGGCTACACCTTC.

The rearrangement links TRBV19 to TRBJ2-3; D unclear. CDR3 length: 14 amino acids. Germline-derived CDR1 and CDR2 are LNHDA and SQIVND (reference sequence). The ends were cut back, 6 bases at V and 2 bases at J, with 12 bases in the middle. The CDR3, as DNA: TGTGCCAGTAGCCCACCCTATTACACAGATACGCAGTATTTT. Amino acids: CASSPPYYTDTQYF.

This clone was seen a few times. The chain employs TRBV7-9 and TRBJ1-4, with a weak D call TRBD1 (5 bases). CDR1 and CDR2 from the germline V gene are SEHNR and FQNEAQ (reference sequence). Trimming stripped 2 bases from V and 6 bases from J, with 10 bases between. The CDR3 has 14 amino acids. DNA of the CDR3: TGTGCCAGCAGCTTATTTGTAGGGGATGAAAAACTGTTTTTT. Amino acids: CASSLFVGDEKLFF.

This clone appeared once. CDR3 sequence (DNA): TGTGCCAGCAGTTACTCACTGAATGGGGGGAGATACGAGCAGTACTTC. Its translation is CASSYSLNGGRYEQYF. J is TRBJ2-7 and V is TRBV6-5; D is possibly TRBD2 (6 bases). The germline V gene has CDR1 MNHEY and CDR2 SVGAGI. The CDR3 sequence is 16 residues long. V lost 0 bases, J lost 4 bases, and 16 bases lay in between.

The sample holds a few counts of this clone. This likely stems from a read error, as it lies one base from a far larger clone. This chain links TRBV6-1 with TRBJ1-1, with a tentative D call TRBD1 (5 bases). CDR1 is MNHNS, CDR2 SASEGT, per germline. V was trimmed by 5 bases and J by 10 bases, leaving 14 bases between them. The CDR3 sequence is 12 residues long. The CDR3 is CASSLVGRRAFF. CDR3 sequence (DNA): TGTGCCAGCAGTTTGGTGGGGCGCAGAGCTTTCTTT.

The chain employs TRBV30 and TRBJ2-1; no clear D gene. CDR1 is GTSNPN and CDR2 is SVGIG in the germline V gene (reference sequence). The CDR3 covers 12 residues. V shed 0 bases and J shed 8 bases, with 8 bases lying between them. As DNA, the CDR3 is TGTGCCTGGAGTGTCGAGAACTATGAGCAGTTCTTC. This sequence encodes CAWSVENYEQFF.